The T cell receptor (beta chain) under discussion was sequenced for a study of OX40 agonist ivuxolimab in advanced cancers. This CDR3 comprises 16 residues. Germline lookup yields CDR1 LGHNA and CDR2 YNFKEQ. V was shortened by 0 bases and J by 3 bases, with 9 bases between the two germline ends. A remark on this clone: Here the CDR3 omits its conserved ending phenylalanine or tryptophan, so a read error is the likely source.

The protocol was immunoSEQ multiplex PCR, while the TCRdb copy is restricted to in-frame clones and leaves out a portion. The sample shows 80,000 to 100,000 clones, approximately 90% of them seen only once. V and J are TRBV4-2 and TRBJ1-6; D gene uncertain. The sequences come from CD4+ or CD8+ T cells sorted from blood, collected in a trial of the OX40 agonist ivuxolimab. The origin of this receptor is an adult with an advanced solid tumor such as melanoma, head and neck, liver or kidney cancer. The CDR3 DNA follows: TGTGCCAGCAGCCAAGATTTGGCAGTCTATAATTCACCCCTCCACCTT. Its protein product is CASSQDLAVYNSPLHL.